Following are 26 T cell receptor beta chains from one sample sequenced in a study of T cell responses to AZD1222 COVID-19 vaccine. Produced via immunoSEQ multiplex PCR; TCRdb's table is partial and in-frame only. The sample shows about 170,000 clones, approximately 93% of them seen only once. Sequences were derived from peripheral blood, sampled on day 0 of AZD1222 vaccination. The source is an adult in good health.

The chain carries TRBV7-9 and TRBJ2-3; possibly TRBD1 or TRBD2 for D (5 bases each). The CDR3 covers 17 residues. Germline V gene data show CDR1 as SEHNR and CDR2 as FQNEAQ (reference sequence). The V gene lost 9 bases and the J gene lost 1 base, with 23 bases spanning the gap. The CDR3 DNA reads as TGTGCCAGTCAACAAAGAGGGGTGGGTAGCGGCACAGATACGCAGTATTTT. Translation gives CASQQRGVGSGTDTQYF.

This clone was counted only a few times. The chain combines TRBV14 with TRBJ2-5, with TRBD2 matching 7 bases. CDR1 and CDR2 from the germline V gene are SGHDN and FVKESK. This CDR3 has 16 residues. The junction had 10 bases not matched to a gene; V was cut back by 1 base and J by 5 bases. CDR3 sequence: CASSQGFGTTLETQYF. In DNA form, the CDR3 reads TGTGCCAGCAGCCAAGGTTTCGGGACTACTTTGGAGACCCAGTACTTC. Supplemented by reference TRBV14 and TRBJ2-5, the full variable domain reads EAGVTQFPSHSVIEKGQTVTLRCDPISGHDNLYWYRRVMGKEIKFLLHFVKESKQDESGMPNNRFLAERTGGTYSTLKVQPAELEDSGVYFCASSQGFGTTLETQYFGPGTRLLVL.

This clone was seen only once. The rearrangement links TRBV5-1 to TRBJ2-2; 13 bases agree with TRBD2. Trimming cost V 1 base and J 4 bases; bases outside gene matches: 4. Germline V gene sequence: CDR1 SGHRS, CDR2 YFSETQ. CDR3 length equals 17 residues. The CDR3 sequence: CASSLRTSGSGTGELFF. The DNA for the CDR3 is TGCGCCAGCAGCTTGAGGACTAGCGGGAGTGGCACCGGGGAGCTGTTTTTT. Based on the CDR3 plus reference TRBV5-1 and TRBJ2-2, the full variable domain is KAGVTQTPRYLIKTRGQQVTLSCSPISGHRSVSWYQQTPGQGLQFLFEYFSETQRNKGNFPGRFSGRQFSNSRSEMNVSTLELGDSALYLCASSLRTSGSGTGELFFGEGSRLTVL.

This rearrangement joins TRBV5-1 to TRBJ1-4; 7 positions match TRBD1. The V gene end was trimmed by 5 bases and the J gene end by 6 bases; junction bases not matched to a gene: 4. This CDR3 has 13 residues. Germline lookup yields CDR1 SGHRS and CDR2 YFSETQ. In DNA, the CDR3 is TGCGCCAGCAGAAGGGACAGAGATGAAAAACTGTTTTTT. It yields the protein CASRRDRDEKLFF.

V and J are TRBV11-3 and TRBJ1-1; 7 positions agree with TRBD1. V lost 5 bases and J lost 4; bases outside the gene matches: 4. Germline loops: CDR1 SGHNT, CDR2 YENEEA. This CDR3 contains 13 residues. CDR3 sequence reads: CASSPGGGTEAFF. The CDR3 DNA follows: TGTGCCAGCAGCCCAGGGGGAGGCACTGAAGCTTTCTTT.

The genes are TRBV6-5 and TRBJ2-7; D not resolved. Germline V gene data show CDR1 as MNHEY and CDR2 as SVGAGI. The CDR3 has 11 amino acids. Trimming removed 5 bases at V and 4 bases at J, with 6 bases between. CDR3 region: CASSRMYEQYF. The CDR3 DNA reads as TGTGCCAGCAGTCGCATGTACGAGCAGTACTTC.

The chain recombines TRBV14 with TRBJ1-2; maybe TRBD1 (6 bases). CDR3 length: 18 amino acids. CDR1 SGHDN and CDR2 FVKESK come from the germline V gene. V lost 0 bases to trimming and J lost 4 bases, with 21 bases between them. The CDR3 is CASSQDSGAAFGVYGYTF. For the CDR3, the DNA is TGTGCCAGCAGCCAAGATTCGGGGGCGGCCTTCGGGGTCTATGGCTACACCTTC.

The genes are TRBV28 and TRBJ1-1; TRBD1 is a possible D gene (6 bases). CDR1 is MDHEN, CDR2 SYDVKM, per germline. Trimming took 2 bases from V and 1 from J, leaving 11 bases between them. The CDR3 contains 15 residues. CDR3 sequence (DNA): TGTGCCAGCAGTTTAGCCGTACAGGGGAACACTGAAGCTTTCTTT. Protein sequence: CASSLAVQGNTEAFF.

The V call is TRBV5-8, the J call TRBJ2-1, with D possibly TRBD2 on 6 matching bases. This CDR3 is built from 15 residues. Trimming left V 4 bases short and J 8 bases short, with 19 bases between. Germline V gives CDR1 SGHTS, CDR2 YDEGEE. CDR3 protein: CASSQREAGHDEQFF. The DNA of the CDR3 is TGTGCCAGCAGCCAAAGGGAGGCAGGGCACGATGAGCAGTTCTTC. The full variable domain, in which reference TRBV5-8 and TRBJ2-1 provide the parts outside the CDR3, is EAGVTQSPTHLIKTRGQQATLRCSPISGHTSVYWYQQALGLGLQFLLWYDEGEERNRGNFPPRFSGRQFPNYSSELNVNALELEDSALYLCASSQREAGHDEQFFGPGTRLTVL.

The CDR3 DNA reads TGTGCCAGCAGCCCCCAATTCGACCTATTATCGAGCACAGATACGCAGTATTTT. This codes for CASSPQFDLLSSTDTQYF. V gene TRBV11-2 combines with J gene TRBJ2-3; D gene ambiguous. CDR3 size: 18 residues. Per germline, CDR1 SGHAT and CDR2 FQNNGV. Deletions cut 5 bases from V and 0 bases from J, with 21 bases between.

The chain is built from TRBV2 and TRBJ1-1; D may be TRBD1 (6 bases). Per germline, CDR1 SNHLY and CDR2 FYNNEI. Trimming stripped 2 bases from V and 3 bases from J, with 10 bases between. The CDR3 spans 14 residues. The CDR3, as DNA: TGTGCCAGCAGTGAATTATCAGGGGACACTGAAGCTTTCTTT. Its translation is CASSELSGDTEAFF.

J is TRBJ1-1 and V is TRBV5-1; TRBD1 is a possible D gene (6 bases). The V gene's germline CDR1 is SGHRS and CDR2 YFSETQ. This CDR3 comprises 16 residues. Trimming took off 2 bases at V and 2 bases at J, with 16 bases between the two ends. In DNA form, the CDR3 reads TGCGCCAGCAGCTTAGGCCTACAGGGCTCAAACACTGAAGCTTTCTTT. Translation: CASSLGLQGSNTEAFF.

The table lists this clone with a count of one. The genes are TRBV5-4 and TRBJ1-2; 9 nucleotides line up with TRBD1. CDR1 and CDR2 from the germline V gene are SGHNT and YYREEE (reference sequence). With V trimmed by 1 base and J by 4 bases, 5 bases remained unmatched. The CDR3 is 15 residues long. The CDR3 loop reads CASSLLGQGIYGYTF. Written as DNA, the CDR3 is TGTGCCAGCAGCTTGCTGGGACAGGGAATCTATGGCTACACCTTC.

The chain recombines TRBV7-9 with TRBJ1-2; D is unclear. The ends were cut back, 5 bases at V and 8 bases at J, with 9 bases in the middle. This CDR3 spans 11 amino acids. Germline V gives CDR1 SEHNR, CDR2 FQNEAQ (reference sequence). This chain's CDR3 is CASSLESGYTF. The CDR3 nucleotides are TGTGCCAGCAGCCTCGAATCAGGCTACACCTTC.

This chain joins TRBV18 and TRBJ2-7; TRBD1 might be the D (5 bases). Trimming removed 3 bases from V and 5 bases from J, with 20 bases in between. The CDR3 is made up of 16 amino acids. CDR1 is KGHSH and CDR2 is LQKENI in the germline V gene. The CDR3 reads CASSPVSLQVSDEQYF. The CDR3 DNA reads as TGTGCCAGCTCACCCGTAAGCTTACAGGTCTCGGACGAGCAGTACTTC.

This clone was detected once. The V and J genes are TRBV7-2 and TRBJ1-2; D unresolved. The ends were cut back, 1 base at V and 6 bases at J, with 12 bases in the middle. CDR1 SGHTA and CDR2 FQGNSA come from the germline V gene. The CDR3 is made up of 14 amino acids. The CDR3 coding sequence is TGTGCCAGCAGCTTAGATACGGTATGGCATGGCTACACCTTC. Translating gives CASSLDTVWHGYTF.

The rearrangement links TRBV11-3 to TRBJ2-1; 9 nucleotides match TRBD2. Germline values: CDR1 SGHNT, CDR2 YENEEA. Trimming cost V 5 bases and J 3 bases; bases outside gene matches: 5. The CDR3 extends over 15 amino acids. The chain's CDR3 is CASSLRLADYNEQFF. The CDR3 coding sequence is TGTGCCAGCAGCCTCCGACTAGCGGACTACAATGAGCAGTTCTTC. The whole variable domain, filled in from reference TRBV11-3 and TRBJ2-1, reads EAGVVQSPRYKIIEKKQPVAFWCNPISGHNTLYWYLQNLGQGPELLIRYENEEAVDDSQLPKDRFSAERLKGVDSTLKIQPAELGDSAVYLCASSLRLADYNEQFFGPGTRLTVL.

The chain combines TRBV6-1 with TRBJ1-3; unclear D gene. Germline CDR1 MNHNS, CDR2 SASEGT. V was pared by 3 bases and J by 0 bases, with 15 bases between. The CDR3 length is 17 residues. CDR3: CASSEGSRVNSGNTIYF. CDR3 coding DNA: TGTGCCAGCAGTGAGGGATCCCGGGTAAACTCTGGAAACACCATATATTTT.

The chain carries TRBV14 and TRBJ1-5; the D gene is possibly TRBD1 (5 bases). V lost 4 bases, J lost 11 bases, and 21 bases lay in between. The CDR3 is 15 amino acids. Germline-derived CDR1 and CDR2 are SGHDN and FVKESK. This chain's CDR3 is CASSPRVAGLAAQHF. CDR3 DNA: TGTGCCAGCAGCCCCAGGGTGGCGGGACTCGCGGCCCAGCATTTT.

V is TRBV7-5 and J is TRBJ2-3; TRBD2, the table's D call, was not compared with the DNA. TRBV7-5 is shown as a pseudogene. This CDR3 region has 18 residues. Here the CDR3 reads CVRSLLAGGPSRLHTQYF. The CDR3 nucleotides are TGTGTCAGAAGCTTACTCGCGGGAGGGCCGTCACGTTTACATACGCAGTATTTT.

This chain's CDR3 is CASSQVSGSYNEQFF. In DNA form, the CDR3 reads TGTGCCAGCAGCCAAGTGAGCGGGAGCTACAATGAGCAGTTCTTC. The chain is built from TRBV4-2 and TRBJ2-1; TRBD2 matches 8 bases. Germline CDR1 is LGHNA and CDR2 is YNFKEQ. J lost 3 bases, V lost 1 base, and 2 bases had no gene match. The CDR3 spans 15 residues.

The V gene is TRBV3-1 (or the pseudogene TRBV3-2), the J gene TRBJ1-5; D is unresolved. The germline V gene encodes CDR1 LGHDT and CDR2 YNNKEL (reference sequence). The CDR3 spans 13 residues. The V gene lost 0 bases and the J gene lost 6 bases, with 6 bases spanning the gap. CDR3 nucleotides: TGTGCCAGCAGCCAAGATTCTTCTCAGCCCCAGCATTTT. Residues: CASSQDSSQPQHF.

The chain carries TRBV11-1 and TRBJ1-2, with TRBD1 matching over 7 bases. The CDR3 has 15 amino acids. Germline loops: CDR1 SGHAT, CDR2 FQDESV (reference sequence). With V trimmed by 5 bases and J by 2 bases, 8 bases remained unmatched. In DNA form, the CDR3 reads TGTGCCAGCAGCCAGCGGGACAGAGGGAACTATGGCTACACCTTC. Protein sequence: CASSQRDRGNYGYTF.

This chain's CDR3 is CASSLALRNNSPLHF. For the CDR3, the DNA is TGTGCCAGCAGCTTAGCCCTTCGCAATAATTCACCCCTCCACTTT. J is TRBJ1-6 and V is TRBV7-9; unclear D gene. The germline V gene encodes CDR1 SEHNR and CDR2 FQNEAQ (reference sequence). CDR3 length equals 15 residues. Between the trimmed V and J ends, which lost 0 bases and 5 bases, there was a span of 8 bases. Full variable domain (rest looked up from reference TRBV7-9 and TRBJ1-6): DTGVSQNPRHKITKRGQNVTFRCDPISEHNRLYWYRQTLGQGPEFLTYFQNEAQLEKSRLLSDRFSAERPKGSFSTLEIQRTEQGDSAMYLCASSLALRNNSPLHFGNGTRLTVT.

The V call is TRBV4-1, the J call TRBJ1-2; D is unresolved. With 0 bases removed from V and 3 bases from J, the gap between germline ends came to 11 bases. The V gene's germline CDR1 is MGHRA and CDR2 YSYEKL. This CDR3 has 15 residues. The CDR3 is CASSQDSGQDYGYTF. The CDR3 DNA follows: TGCGCCAGCAGCCAAGATAGCGGGCAAGACTATGGCTACACCTTC.

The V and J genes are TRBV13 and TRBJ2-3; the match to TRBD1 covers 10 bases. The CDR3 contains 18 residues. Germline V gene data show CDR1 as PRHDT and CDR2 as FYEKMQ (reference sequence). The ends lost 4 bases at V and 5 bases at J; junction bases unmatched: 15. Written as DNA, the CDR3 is TGTGCCAGCAGCTCACCCGACCCCGACAGGGGGCATGGAGATACGCAGTATTTT. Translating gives CASSSPDPDRGHGDTQYF.